This TCR beta chain was recovered during a study of blood T cells in healthy people across ages. Together with a sample-barcoded 5' primer, a J-beta primer mix was included in a second PCR lasting roughly 6 to 12 cycles. TCRdb ran MiXCR on the 5' RACE reads and lists one entry per CDR3 protein. Of 580,000 or so distinct CDR3 sequences listed, 45% to 55% are singletons. General study results and limits: More naive CD4+ cells and higher diversity marked long-lived donors relative to aged donors.

Note on this clonotype: Its antigen is undetermined.

Sequencing was carried out using blood. The TCR sequence derives from a man older than 75 in good health.

The CDR3: CASSLYAISYEQYF. In nucleotides, the CDR3 is TGTGCCAGCAGCCTCTACGCGATCTCCTACGAGCAGTACTTC. The V call is TRBV6-2 or TRBV6-3, the J call TRBJ2-7; D not resolved. Germline loops: CDR1 MNHEY, CDR2 SVGEGT. V dropped 6 bases and J dropped 0 bases, with 12 bases sitting between them. The CDR3 is 14 residues long.